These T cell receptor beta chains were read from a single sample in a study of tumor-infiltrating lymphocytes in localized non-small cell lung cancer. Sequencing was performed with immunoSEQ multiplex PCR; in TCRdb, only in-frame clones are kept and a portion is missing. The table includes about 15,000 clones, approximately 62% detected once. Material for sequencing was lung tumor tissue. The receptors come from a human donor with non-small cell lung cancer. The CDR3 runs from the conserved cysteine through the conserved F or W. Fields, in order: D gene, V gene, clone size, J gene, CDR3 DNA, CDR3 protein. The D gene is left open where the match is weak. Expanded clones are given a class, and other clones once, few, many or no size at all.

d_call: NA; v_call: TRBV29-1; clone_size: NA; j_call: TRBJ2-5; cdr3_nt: TGCAGCGTTGGCCGGCAAGGGGGTTTAGGAGAGACCCAGTACTTC; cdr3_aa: CSVGRQGGLGETQYF
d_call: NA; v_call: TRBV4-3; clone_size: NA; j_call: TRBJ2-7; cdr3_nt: TGCGCCAGCAGCCACTCGGCGGGACAGCGCTACGAGCAGTACTTC; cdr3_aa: CASSHSAGQRYEQYF
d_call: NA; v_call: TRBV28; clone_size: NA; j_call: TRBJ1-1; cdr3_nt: TGTGCCACAGGAAACGATGACACTGAAGCTTTCTTT; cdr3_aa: CATGNDDTEAFF
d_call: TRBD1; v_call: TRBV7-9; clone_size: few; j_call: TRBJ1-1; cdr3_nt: TGTGCCAGCAGCCCAACAGGGGGCACTGAAGCTTTCTTT; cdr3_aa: CASSPTGGTEAFF
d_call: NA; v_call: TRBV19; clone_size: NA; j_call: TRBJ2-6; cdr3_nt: TGTGCCAGTAGTATGGGAGGACGCTCTGGGGCCAACGTCCTGACTTTC; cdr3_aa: CASSMGGRSGANVLTF
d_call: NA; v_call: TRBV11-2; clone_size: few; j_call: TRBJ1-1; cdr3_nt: TGTGCCAGCAGCGCCCCGACCCGGAGGGCTGAAGCTTTCTTT; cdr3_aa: CASSAPTRRAEAFF
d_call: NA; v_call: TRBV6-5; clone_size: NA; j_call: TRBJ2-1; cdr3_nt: TGTGCCAGCAGTTACTTCGGGGTCAGGAGCAATGAGCAGTTCTTC; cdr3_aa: CASSYFGVRSNEQFF
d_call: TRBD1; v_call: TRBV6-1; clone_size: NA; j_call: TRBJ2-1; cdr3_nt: TGTGCCAGCAGTTTACAGGGGGAGGTCTACAATGAGCAGTTCTTC; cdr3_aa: CASSLQGEVYNEQFF
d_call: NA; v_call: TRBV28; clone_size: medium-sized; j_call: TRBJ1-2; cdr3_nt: TGTGCCAGCAGTTCAACCGTGCGAGATGTTGGCTACACCTTC; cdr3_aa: CASSSTVRDVGYTF
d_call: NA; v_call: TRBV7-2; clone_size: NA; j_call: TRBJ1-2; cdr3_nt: TGTGCCAGCAGCCGAGATGGGACGACTGGCTATGGCTACACCTTC; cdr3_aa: CASSRDGTTGYGYTF
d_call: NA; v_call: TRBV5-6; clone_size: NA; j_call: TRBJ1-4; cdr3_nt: TGTGCCAGCAGCTTGAGGAGGGGTAGTGAAAAACTGTTTTTT; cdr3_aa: CASSLRRGSEKLFF
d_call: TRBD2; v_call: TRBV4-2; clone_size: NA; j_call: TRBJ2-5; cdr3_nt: TGTGCCAGCAGCCAAGGGGGACTAGCGGGAGGGCCAGGGGAGACCCAGTACTTC; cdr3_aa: CASSQGGLAGGPGETQYF
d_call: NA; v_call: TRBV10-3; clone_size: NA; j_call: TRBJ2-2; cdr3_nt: TGTGCCATCAGCCAGGACAAGACTTACACCGGGGAGCTGTTTTTT; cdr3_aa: CAISQDKTYTGELFF
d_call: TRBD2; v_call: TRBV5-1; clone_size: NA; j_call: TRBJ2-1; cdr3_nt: TGCGCCAGCAGCTTTAACGGGAGGTTCGACAATGAGCAGTTCTTC; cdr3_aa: CASSFNGRFDNEQFF
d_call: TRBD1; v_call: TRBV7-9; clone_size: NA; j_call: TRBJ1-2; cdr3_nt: TGTGCCAGCACACGAGGTGGGGGACAGGGGGCTGGCATTGACTATGGCTACACCTTC; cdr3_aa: CASTRGGGQGAGIDYGYTF
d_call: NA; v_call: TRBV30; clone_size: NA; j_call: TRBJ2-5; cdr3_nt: TGTGCCTGGAGTGTACAGATCCGAGAGACCCAGTACTTC; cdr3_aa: CAWSVQIRETQYF
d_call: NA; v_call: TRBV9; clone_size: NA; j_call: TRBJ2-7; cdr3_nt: TGTGCCAGCAGCTCCCAGACTAGTGGGGACGAGCAGTACTTC; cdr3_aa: CASSSQTSGDEQYF
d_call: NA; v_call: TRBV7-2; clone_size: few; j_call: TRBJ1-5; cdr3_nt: TGTGCCAGCAGCTTAGGGCCAGCTAGCAATCAGCCCCAGCATTTT; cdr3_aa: CASSLGPASNQPQHF
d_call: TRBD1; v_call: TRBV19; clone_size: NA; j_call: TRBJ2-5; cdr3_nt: TGTGCCAGTAGTCCAGGCAGGGGGTATTTTCAAGTGTTGAAAGAGACCCAGTACTTC; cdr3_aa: CASSPGRGYFQVLKETQYF
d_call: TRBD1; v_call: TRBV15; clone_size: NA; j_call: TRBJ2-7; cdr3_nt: TGTGCCACCAGCAGAGGGACAGGGGGTTCCTACGAGCAGTACTTC; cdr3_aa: CATSRGTGGSYEQYF
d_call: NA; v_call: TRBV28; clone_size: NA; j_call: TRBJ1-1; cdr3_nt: TGTGCCAGCCTTTGGGCGCCTTTCGGTTATGGGGGTTTGAACACTGAAGCTTTCTTT; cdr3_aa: CASLWAPFGYGGLNTEAFF
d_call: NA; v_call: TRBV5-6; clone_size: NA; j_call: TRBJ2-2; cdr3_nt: TGTGCCAGCAGCTTTCTCGCCGGCTGGACCACCGGGGAGCTGTTTTTT; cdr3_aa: CASSFLAGWTTGELFF
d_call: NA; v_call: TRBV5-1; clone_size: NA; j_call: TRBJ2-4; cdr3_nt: TGCGCCAGCAGCTTAGAAGGGGTTGTTTCAAACATTCAGTACTTC; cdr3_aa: CASSLEGVVSNIQYF
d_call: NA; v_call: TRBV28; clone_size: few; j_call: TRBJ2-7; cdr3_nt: TGTGCCAGCAGTTTAGGGACTCCGGGGAGCATTAGGGGCGAGCAGTACTTC; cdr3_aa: CASSLGTPGSIRGEQYF
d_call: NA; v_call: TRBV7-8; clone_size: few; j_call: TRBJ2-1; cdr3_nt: TGTGCCAGCAGCTTAACGGGGACTTACCAAACCATCTACAATGAGCAGTTCTTC; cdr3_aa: CASSLTGTYQTIYNEQFF
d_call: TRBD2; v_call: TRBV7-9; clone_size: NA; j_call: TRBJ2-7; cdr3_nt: TGTGCCAGCACCCCGACTAGCGGGAACGAGCAGTACTTC; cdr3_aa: CASTPTSGNEQYF
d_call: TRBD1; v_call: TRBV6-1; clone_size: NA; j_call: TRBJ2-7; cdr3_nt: TGTGCCAGCAGCACCACAGGGACAGCCCGTTACCAGCAGTACTTC; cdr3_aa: CASSTTGTARYQQYF
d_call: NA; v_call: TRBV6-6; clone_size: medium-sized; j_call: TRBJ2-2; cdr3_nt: TGTGCCAGCTACAGAGAGGAGTCCGGGGAGCTGTTTTTT; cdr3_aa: CASYREESGELFF
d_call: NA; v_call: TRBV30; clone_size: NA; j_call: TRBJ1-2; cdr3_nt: TGTGCCTGGGGGGGCGTGCGGGGCTACACCTTC; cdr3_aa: CAWGGVRGYTF
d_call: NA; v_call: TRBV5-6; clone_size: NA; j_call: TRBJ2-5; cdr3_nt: TGTGCCAGCAGCTTGGGGTACCAAGAGACCCAGTACTTC; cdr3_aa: CASSLGYQETQYF
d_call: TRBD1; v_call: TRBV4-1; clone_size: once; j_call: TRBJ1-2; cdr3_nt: TGCGCCAGCAGCCTCGGGACAGGGGGCCGTGGCTACACCTTC; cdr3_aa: CASSLGTGGRGYTF
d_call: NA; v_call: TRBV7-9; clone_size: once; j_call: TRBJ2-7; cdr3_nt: TGTGCCAGCAGCCTTGTTTTGGCAGCGAGTTACGAGCAGTACTTC; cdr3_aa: CASSLVLAASYEQYF
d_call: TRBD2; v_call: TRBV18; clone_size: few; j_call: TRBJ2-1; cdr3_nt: TGTGCCAGCTCACTGGTGGGAGCGGGGCCTAACAATGAGCAGTTCTTC; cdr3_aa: CASSLVGAGPNNEQFF
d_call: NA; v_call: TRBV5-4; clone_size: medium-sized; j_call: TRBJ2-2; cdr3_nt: TGTGCCAGCAGCTCTCATAGACTCTACACCGGGGAGCTGTTTTTT; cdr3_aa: CASSSHRLYTGELFF
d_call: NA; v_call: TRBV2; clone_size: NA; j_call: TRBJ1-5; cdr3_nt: TGTGCCAGCAGTGTGGAGCGCAATCAGCCCCAGCATTTT; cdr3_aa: CASSVERNQPQHF
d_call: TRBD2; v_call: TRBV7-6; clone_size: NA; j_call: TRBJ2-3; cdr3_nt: TGTGCCAGCAGCCCCGTAGGAGCGGGAGGGCCGGATACGCAGTATTTT; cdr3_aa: CASSPVGAGGPDTQYF
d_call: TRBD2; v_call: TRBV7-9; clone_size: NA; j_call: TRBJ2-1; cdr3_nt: TGTGCCAGCAGCTTAGGGGCGGGAGCCTACAATGAGCAGTTCTTC; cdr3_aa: CASSLGAGAYNEQFF
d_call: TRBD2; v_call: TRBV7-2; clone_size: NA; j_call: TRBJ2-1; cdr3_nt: TGTGCCAGCAGCTTCCTAGCGGGAAGCAATGAGCAGTTCTTC; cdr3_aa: CASSFLAGSNEQFF
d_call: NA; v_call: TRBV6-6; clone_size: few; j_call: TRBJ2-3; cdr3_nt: TGTGCCAGCAGTTACGGGAGGACTAGCACAGATACGCAGTATTTT; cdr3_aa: CASSYGRTSTDTQYF
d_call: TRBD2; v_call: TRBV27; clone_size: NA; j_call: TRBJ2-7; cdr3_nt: TGTGCCAGCAGGGATAGCGGGAGCTCCTACGAGCAGTACTTC; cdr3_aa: CASRDSGSSYEQYF
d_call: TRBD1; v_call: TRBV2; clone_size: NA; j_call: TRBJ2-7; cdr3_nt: TGTGCCAGCAGTCCGTTATGGACAGGGCGATTCGAGCAGTACTTC; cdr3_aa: CASSPLWTGRFEQYF
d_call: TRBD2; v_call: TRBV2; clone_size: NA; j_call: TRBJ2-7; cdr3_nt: TGTGCCAGCAGTGAGACTAGCGGGAGAGGGATACTCTACGAGCAGTACTTC; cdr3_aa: CASSETSGRGILYEQYF
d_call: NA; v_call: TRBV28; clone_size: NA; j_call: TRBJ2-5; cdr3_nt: TGTGCCAGCAGTTTTAGGTCAGGAGAGACCCAGTACTTC; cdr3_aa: CASSFRSGETQYF
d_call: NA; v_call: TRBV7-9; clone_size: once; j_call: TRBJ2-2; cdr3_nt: TGTGCCAGCAGCTTATCTAGGGCGGTCGGGGAGCTGTTTTTT; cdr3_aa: CASSLSRAVGELFF
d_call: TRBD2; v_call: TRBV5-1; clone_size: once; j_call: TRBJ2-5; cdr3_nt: TGCGCCAGCAGCTCCGTTTCGGGGGGGCCAGAGACCCAGTACTTC; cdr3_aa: CASSSVSGGPETQYF
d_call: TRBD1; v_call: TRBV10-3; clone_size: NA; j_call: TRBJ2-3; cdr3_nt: TGTGCCATCAGTGAGACAACCGGGACAGGGGCAGGCACAGATACGCAGTATTTT; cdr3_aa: CAISETTGTGAGTDTQYF
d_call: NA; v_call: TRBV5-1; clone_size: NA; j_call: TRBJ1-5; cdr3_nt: TGCGCCAGCAGCTTGGGCCAAAGCAATCAGCCCCAGCATTTT; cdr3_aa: CASSLGQSNQPQHF
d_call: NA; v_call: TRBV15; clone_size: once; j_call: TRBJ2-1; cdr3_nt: TGTGCCACCAGCCCCCCCCGGGTTACCTCCTACAATGAGCAGTTCTTC; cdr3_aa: CATSPPRVTSYNEQFF
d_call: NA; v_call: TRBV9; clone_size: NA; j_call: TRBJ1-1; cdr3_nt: TGTGCCAGCAGCCCCGGGACGGTGAGGACTGAAGCTTTCTTT; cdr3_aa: CASSPGTVRTEAFF
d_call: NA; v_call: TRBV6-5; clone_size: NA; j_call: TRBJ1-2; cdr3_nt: TGTGCCAGCGGGGGGGGCGTACTATACGGCTACACCTTC; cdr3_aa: CASGGGVLYGYTF
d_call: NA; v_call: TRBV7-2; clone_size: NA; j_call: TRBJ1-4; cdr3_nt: TGTGCCAGCAGCCTCCGCCAGCTTAATGAAAAACTGTTTTTT; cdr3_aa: CASSLRQLNEKLFF
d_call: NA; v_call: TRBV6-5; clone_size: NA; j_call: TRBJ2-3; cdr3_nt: TGTGCCAGCAGCCACCGCAGCCGGGATACGCAGTATTTT; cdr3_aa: CASSHRSRDTQYF
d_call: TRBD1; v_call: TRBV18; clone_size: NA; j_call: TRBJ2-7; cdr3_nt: TGTGCCAGCTCACCACCGGAGACAGGGGGTGATCACGAGCAGTACTTC; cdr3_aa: CASSPPETGGDHEQYF
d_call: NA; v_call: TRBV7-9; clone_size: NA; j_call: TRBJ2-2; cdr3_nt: TGTGCCAGCAGCCTTTGGGGTCAGGGGAAGCTGTTTTTT; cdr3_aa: CASSLWGQGKLFF
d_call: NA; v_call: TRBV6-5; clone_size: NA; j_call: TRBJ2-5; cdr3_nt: TGTGCCAGCAGTTACAAGGGGGACGGAGAGACCCAGTACTTC; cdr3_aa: CASSYKGDGETQYF